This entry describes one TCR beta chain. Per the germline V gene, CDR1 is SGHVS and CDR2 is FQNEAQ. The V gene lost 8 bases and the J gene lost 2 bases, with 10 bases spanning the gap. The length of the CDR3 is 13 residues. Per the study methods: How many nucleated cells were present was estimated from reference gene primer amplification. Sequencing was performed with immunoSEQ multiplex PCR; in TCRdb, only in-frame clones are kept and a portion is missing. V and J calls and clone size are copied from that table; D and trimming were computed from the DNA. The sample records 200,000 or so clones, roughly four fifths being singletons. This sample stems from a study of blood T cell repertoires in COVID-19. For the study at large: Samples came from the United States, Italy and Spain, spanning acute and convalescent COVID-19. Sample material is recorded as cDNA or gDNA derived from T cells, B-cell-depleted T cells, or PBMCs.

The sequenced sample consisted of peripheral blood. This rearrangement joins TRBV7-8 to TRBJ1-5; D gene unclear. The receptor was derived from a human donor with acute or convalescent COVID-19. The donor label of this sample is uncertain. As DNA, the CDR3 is TGTGCCAGCGGGTACGAGGGCAATCAGCCCCAGCATTTT. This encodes CASGYEGNQPQHF.